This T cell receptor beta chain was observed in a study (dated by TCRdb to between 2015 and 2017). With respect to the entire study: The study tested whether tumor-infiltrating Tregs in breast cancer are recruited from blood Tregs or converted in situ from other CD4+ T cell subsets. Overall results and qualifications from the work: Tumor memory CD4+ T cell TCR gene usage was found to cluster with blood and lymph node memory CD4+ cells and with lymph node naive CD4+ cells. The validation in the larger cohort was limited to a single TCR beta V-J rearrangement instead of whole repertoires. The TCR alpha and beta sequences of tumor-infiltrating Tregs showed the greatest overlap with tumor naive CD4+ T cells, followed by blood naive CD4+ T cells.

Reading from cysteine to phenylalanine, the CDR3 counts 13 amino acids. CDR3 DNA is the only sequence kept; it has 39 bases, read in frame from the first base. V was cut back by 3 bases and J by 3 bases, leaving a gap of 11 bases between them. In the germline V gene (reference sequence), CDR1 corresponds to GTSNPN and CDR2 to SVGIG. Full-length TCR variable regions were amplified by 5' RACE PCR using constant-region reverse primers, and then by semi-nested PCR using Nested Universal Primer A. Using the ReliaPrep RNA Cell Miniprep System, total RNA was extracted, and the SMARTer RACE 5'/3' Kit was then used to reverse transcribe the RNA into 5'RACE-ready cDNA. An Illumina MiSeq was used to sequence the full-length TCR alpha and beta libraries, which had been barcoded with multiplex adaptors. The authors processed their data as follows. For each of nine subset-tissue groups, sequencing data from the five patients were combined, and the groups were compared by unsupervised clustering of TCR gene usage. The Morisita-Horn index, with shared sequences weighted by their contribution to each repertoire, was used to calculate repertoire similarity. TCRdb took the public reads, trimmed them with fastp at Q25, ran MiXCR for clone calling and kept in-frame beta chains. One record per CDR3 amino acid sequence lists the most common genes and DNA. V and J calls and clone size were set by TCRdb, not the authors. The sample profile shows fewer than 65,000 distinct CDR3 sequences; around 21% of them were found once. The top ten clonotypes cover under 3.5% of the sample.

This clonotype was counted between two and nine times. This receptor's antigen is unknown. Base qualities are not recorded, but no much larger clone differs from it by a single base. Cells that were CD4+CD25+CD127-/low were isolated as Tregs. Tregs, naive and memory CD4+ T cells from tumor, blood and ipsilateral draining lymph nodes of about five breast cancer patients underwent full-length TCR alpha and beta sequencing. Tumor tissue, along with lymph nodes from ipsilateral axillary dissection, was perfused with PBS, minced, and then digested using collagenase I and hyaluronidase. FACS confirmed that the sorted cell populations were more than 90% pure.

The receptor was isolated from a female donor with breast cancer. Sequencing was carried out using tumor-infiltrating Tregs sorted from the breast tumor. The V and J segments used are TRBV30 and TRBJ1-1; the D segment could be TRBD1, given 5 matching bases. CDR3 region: CAWRSQGYTEAFF. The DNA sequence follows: TGTGCCTGGAGGTCCCAGGGATACACTGAAGCTTTCTTT.